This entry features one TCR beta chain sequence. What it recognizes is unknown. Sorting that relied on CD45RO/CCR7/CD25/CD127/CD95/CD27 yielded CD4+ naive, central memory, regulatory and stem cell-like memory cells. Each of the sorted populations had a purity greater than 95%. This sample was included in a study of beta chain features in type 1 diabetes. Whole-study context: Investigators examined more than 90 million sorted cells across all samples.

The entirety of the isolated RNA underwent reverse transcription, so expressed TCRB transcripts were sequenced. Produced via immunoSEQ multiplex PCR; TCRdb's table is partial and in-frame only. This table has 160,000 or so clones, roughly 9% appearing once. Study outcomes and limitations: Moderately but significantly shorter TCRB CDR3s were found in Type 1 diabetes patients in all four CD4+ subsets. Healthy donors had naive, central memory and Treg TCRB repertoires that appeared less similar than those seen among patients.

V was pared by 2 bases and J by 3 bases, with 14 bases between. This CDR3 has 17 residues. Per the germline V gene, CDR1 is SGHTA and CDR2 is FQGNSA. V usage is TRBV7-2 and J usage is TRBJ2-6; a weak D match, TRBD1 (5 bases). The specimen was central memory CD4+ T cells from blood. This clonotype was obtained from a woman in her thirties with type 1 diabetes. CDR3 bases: TGTGCCAGCAGCTTAAGGACGGACACTCTTGGGGCCAACGTCCTGACTTTC. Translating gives CASSLRTDTLGANVLTF.